Reported below is one T cell receptor (beta chain). Time point denoted: newly diagnosed GD, antithyroid drugs for less than 3 months. PBMC RNA served as the TCR library source. Library construction for TCR beta used iRepertoire HTBI primers and Arm-PCR of CDR3 regions. One entry per CDR3 protein, called by TCRdb with MiXCR from the multiplex PCR reads. In the table there are 350,000 to 500,000 distinct CDR3 sequences, approximately 15% of which are singletons. This sample was included in a study of regulatory T cells in long-lasting Graves disease. V gave up 6 bases and J gave up 5 bases, with 22 bases separating them. Germline V gene sequence: CDR1 LNHDA, CDR2 SQIVND (reference sequence). CDR3 size: 16 residues. The same specimen was also included in a second study, on T cells in Graves' hyperthyroidism and ophthalmopathy. That investigation notes: Lactation, pregnancy, other autoimmune disease or uncontrolled infection excluded patients. The primer set for the first-round RT-PCR of the TCR CDR3 was HTBI.

This clonotype was obtained from a woman in her 50s with Graves disease. Material: peripheral blood mononuclear cells (PBMCs), obtained at new diagnosis, from a patient treated with antithyroid drugs. This sequence joins TRBV19 and TRBJ2-5; TRBD1 is a possible D gene (5 bases). As DNA, the CDR3 is TGTGCCAGTAGCACCCTCAGGGTTATCTCGGCGGAGACCCAGTACTTC. It translates to CASSTLRVISAETQYF. Full variable domain (missing parts from reference TRBV19 and TRBJ2-5): DGGITQSPKYLFRKEGQNVTLSCEQNLNHDAMYWYRQDPGQGLRLIYYSQIVNDFQKGDIAEGYSVSREKKESFPLTVTSAQKNPTAFYLCASSTLRVISAETQYFGPGTRLLVL.